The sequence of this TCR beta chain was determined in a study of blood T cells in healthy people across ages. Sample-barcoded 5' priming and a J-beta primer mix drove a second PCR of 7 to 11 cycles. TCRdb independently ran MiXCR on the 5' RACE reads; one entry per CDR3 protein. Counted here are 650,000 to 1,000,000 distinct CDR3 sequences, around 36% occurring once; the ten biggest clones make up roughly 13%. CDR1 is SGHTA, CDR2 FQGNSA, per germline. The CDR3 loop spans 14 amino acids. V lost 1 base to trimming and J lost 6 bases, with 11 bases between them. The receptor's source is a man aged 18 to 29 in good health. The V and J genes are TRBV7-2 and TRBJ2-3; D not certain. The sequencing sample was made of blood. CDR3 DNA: TGTGCCAGCAGCTTAGGACGAAAGTGGGATACGCAGTATTTT. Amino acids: CASSLGRKWDTQYF.